This T cell receptor beta chain was profiled in a study of CD8+ T cells in alopecia areata. Study information: Each of the treated patients was given oral tofacitinib, 5 to 10 mg twice daily, for moderate-to-severe alopecia areata. The tofacitinib course ran for 6 to 18 months and was followed by 6 months off drug.

In each case, RNA was isolated and then reverse transcribed into cDNA as the sequencing template. The method was immunoSEQ multiplex PCR; TCRdb's version includes in-frame clones alone and lacks a portion of them. This table holds some 220,000 clones, 50% to 70% found once. The CDR3 sequence is 14 residues long. The junction had 12 bases not matched to a gene; V was cut back by 5 bases and J by 6 bases. Germline CDR1 SQVTM, CDR2 ANQGSEA. Treatment meaning: oral pan-JAK inhibitor, 5-10 mg twice daily. This clone appeared a few times. This sample comprised CD4+ T cells sorted from blood, obtained at week 4, from a patient treated with tofacitinib. The receptor was isolated from a human donor with alopecia areata. The chain carries TRBV29-1 and TRBJ1-2, with TRBD1 matching 7 bases. CDR3 DNA sequence: TGCAGCGTTCGGGCCGACAGGGCTCAAGATGGCTACACCTTC. This sequence encodes CSVRADRAQDGYTF.